The sequence of this T cell receptor (beta chain) was determined in a study of response to subunit inactivated influenza vaccine. Using its own MiXCR run on the RT-PCR reads, TCRdb lists one record per CDR3 protein. The sample has roughly 190,000 distinct CDR3 sequences; 9.5% to 15% are singletons. A few counts support this clonotype. This CDR3 comprises 16 residues. CDR1 is SNHLY, CDR2 FYNNEI, per germline. V gave up 7 bases and J gave up 5 bases; unmatched junction bases: 15. Another study also made use of these data, one on T cells expressing NK-cell markers. That report adds: As the method of synthesis, 5'RACE template switching with UMIs yielded TCR beta cDNA. From sorted CD3+CD56+NKG2C+, CD3+CD56+NKG2C- and CD3+CD56-NKG2C+ T cells came the TCR beta repertoires. Sequenced donors, eight in total, included seven who were HCMV-seropositive and one who was seronegative. These clonotypes also led the CD3+CD56-NKG2C+ fraction in a handful of donors.

Sample: CD8+ T cells sorted from PBMCs, taken approximately 13 days after vaccination. J is TRBJ2-3 and V is TRBV2; 7 bases align to TRBD2. This sequence originates from a man over 45 who received an inactivated influenza vaccine. CDR3 region: CASTGPRGEVEDTQYF. DNA of the CDR3: TGTGCCAGCACGGGCCCACGGGGGGAAGTGGAAGATACGCAGTATTTT.